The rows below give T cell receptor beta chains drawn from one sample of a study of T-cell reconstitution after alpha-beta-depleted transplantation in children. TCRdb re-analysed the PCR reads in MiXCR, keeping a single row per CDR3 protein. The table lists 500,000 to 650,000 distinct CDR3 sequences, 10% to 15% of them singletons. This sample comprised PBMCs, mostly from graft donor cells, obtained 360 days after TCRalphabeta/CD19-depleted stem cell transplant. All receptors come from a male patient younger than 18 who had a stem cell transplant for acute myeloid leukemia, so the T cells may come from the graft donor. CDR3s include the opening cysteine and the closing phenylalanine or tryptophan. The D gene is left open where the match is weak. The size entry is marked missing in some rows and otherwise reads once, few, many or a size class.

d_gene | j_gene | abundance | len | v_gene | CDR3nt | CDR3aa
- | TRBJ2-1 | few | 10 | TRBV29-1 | TGCAGCGTTGAAGGGCATGAGCAGTTCTTC | CSVEGHEQFF
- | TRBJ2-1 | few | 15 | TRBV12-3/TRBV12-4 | TGTGCCAGCAGTTTTATCGGGAGCAGGGTGGATGAGCAGTTCTTC | CASSFIGSRVDEQFF
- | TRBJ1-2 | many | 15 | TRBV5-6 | TGTGCCAGCAGCTTGGAAGGATACGGACGGCGAGGCTACACCTTC | CASSLEGYGRRGYTF
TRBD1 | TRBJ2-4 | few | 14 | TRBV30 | TGTGCCTGGGCAGGGGGCCCACCCAAAAACATTCAGTACTTC | CAWAGGPPKNIQYF
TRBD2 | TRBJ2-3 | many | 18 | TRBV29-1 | TGCAGCGTTGTGTGGACTAGCGGGAGGATTACACTCACAGATACGCAGTATTTT | CSVVWTSGRITLTDTQYF
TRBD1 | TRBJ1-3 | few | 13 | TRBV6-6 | TGTGCCAGCAGATCACAGGGGCGAAACACCATATATTTT | CASRSQGRNTIYF
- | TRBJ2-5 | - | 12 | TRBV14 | TGTGCCAGCAGCCAAGTATGGGAGACCCAGTACTTC | CASSQVWETQYF
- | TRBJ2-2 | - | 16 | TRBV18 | TGTGCCAGCTCACCACCCCCAGGGATGGACACCGGGGAGCTGTTTTTT | CASSPPPGMDTGELFF
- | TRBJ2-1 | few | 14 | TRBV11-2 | TGTGCCAGCAGCTTAGCAGGCCCGTCCAATGAGCAGTTCTTC | CASSLAGPSNEQFF
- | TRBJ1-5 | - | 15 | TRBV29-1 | TGCAGCGGGACTACGCCGAGGCGGTTATATCAGCCCCAGCATTTT | CSGTTPRRLYQPQHF
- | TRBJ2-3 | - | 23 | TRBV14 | TGTGCCAGCAGCCAAGATCCATGGTGGAGTTACCGCAACTTGACTTATAGCACAGATACGCAGTATTTT | CASSQDPWWSYRNLTYSTDTQYF
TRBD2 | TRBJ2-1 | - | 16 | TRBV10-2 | TGCGCCAGCATTTGGGGACTAGCTAACTCCTACAATGAGCAGTTCTTC | CASIWGLANSYNEQFF
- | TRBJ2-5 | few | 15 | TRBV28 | TGTGCCAGCAGTTTGAGGGGAGAGTACCAAGAGACCCAGTACTTC | CASSLRGEYQETQYF
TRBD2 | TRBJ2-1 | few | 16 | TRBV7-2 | TGTGCCAGCAGCCCGCGGACTAGTTGGTCCTACAATGAGCAGTTCTTC | CASSPRTSWSYNEQFF
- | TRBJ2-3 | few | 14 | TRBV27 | TGTGCCAGCAGTTTAATGGCGGGGACAGATACGCAGTATTTT | CASSLMAGTDTQYF
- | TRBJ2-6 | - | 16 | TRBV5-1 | TGCGCCACCATTACTCGCCGGGCCTCTGGGGCCAACGTCCTGACTTTC | CATITRRASGANVLTF
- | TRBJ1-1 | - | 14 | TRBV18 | TGTGCCAGCTCACTAACAGGTGTGGGCACTGAAGCTTTCTTT | CASSLTGVGTEAFF
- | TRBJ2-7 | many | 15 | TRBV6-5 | TGTGCCAGCAGTTACGACAGGGAGGCCCCCTACGAGCAGTACTTC | CASSYDREAPYEQYF
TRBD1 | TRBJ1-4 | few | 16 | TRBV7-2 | TGTGCCAGCAGCTCCCTTTTGACAGGGGACCTGGAAAAACTGTTTTTT | CASSSLLTGDLEKLFF
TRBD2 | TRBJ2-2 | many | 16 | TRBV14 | TGTGCCAGCACCCGACTAGCGGGAGAGGTCACCGGGGAGCTGTTTTTT | CASTRLAGEVTGELFF
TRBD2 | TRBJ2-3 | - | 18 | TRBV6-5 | TGTGCCAGCACGTTGTACCCTCGGGTAGCGGGGCACACAGATACGCAGTATTTT | CASTLYPRVAGHTDTQYF
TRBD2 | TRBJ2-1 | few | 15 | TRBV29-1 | TGCAGCGTTGGACTAGCGGGAGGTAACTACAATGAGCAGTTCTTC | CSVGLAGGNYNEQFF
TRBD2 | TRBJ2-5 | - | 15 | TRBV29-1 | TGCAGCGTCGACGGTAGCGGGGGGTACCAAGAGACCCAGTACTTC | CSVDGSGGYQETQYF
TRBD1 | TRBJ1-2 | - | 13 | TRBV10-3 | TGTGCCATCAGTGGGGGACAGGTTGCCATCTACACCTTC | CAISGGQVAIYTF
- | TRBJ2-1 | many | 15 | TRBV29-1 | TGCAGCGTTGAAGGGCTACTAATCTCCTACAATGAGCAGTTCTTC | CSVEGLLISYNEQFF
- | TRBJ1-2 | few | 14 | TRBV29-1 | TGCAGCGTTGAATTTTCCCGCTCCGGCTATGGCTACACCTTC | CSVEFSRSGYGYTF
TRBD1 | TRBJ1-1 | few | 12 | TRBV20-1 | TGCAGTGCTCTGGACAGGGTTCCTGAAGCTTTCTTT | CSALDRVPEAFF
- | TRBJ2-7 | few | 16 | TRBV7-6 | TGTGCCAGCAGCTTATTATGGGGGGCTAATTTCTACGAGCAGTACTTC | CASSLLWGANFYEQYF
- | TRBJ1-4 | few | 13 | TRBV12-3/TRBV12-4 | TGTGCCAGCACCTCGGACGACAATGAAAAACTGTTTTTT | CASTSDDNEKLFF
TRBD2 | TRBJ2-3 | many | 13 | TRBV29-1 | TGCAGCGTTGCCGGGAGGAGCACAGATACGCAGTATTTT | CSVAGRSTDTQYF
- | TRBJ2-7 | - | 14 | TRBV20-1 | TGCAGTGCTAGCACCGACAAGGGGACCTACGAGCAGTACTTC | CSASTDKGTYEQYF